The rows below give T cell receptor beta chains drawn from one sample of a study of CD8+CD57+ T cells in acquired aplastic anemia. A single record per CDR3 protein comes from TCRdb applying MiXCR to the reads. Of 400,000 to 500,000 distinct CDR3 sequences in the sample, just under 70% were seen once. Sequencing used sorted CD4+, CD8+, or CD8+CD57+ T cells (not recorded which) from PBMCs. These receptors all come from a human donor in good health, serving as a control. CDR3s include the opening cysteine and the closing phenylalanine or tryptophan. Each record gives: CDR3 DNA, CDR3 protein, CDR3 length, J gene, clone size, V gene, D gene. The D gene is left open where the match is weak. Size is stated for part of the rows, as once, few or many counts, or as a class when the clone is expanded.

CDR3nt: TGCAGTGCTCCCGGGACCTCCTACGAGCAGTACTTC
CDR3aa: CSAPGTSYEQYF
len: 12
j_gene: TRBJ2-7
abundance: NA
v_gene: TRBV20-1
d_gene: NA

CDR3nt: TGTGCCAGCAGTCCGACGGCCACACAGGGAGAATCGGATGAGCAGTTCTTC
CDR3aa: CASSPTATQGESDEQFF
len: 17
j_gene: TRBJ2-1
abundance: once
v_gene: TRBV25-1
d_gene: NA

CDR3nt: TGTGCCAGCAGCGTGCGGGCGGGGGGGGGCGAGGAGATGTTTTTT
CDR3aa: CASSVRAGGGEEMFF
len: 15
j_gene: TRBJ2-2
abundance: NA
v_gene: TRBV9
d_gene: TRBD2

CDR3nt: TGTGCCTGGAGTGTCTGGGACAGGGGGGTGGAGAACACTGAAGCTTTCTTT
CDR3aa: CAWSVWDRGVENTEAFF
len: 17
j_gene: TRBJ1-1
abundance: NA
v_gene: TRBV30
d_gene: TRBD1

CDR3nt: TGTGCCAGCAGCGACTACAGGGGGGCAGATACCGAGCAGTACTTC
CDR3aa: CASSDYRGADTEQYF
len: 15
j_gene: TRBJ2-7
abundance: NA
v_gene: TRBV9
d_gene: TRBD1

CDR3nt: TGTGCTGTGCGCGGGGGGGCAAATGAGCAGTTCTTC
CDR3aa: CAVRGGANEQFF
len: 12
j_gene: TRBJ2-1
abundance: NA
v_gene: TRBV7-7
d_gene: TRBD2

CDR3nt: TGTGCCAGCAGCTCGGGACAGGGTGGGGGGGAGCTGTTATTT
CDR3aa: CASSSGQGGGELLF
len: 14
j_gene: TRBJ2-2
abundance: NA
v_gene: TRBV7-9
d_gene: TRBD1

CDR3nt: TGCGCCAGCAGTGAGTTGGGTCTTCCGGGACAGGGATCGAACATTCAGTACTTC
CDR3aa: CASSELGLPGQGSNIQYF
len: 18
j_gene: TRBJ2-4
abundance: many
v_gene: TRBV10-2
d_gene: TRBD1

CDR3nt: TGCAGTCTCAGCGGGGGGTTCAATGAGCAGTTCTTC
CDR3aa: CSLSGGFNEQFF
len: 12
j_gene: TRBJ2-1
abundance: once
v_gene: TRBV20-1
d_gene: TRBD2

CDR3nt: TGTGCCAGCAGGGGCACACTCTCCTACAATGAGCAGTTCTTC
CDR3aa: CASRGTLSYNEQFF
len: 14
j_gene: TRBJ2-1
abundance: many
v_gene: TRBV2
d_gene: NA

CDR3nt: TGTGCCAGTAGGCCCCGGGCGGGGACTGATTCACTCCTCCACTTT
CDR3aa: CASRPRAGTDSLLHF
len: 15
j_gene: TRBJ1-6
abundance: NA
v_gene: TRBV19
d_gene: NA

CDR3nt: TGTGCCAGCAGCTTCGATAGACGGTACACTGAAGCTTTCTTT
CDR3aa: CASSFDRRYTEAFF
len: 14
j_gene: TRBJ1-1
abundance: once
v_gene: TRBV7-2
d_gene: NA

CDR3nt: TGTGCCAGCAGCGTGTCGGGACTAGCCTACGAGCAGTATTTT
CDR3aa: CASSVSGLAYEQYF
len: 14
j_gene: TRBJ2-3
abundance: NA
v_gene: TRBV9
d_gene: TRBD2

CDR3nt: TGTGCCACCAATGACGGGGGGACTGGCAATAACATATATTTT
CDR3aa: CATNDGGTGNNIYF
len: 14
j_gene: TRBJ1-3
abundance: NA
v_gene: TRBV25-1
d_gene: NA

CDR3nt: TGCAGTTCACACCTGGGGGGACAGGGACAGCAGTACTTC
CDR3aa: CSSHLGGQGQQYF
len: 13
j_gene: TRBJ2-7
abundance: NA
v_gene: TRBV20-1
d_gene: TRBD1

CDR3nt: TGTGCCAGCAGCTTTAACAATTCACCCCTCCACTTT
CDR3aa: CASSFNNSPLHF
len: 12
j_gene: TRBJ1-6
abundance: many
v_gene: TRBV7-2
d_gene: NA

CDR3nt: TGTGCCAGCAACCGGATGGTCCTGAACTATGGCTACACCTTC
CDR3aa: CASNRMVLNYGYTF
len: 14
j_gene: TRBJ1-2
abundance: NA
v_gene: TRBV2
d_gene: NA

CDR3nt: TGTGCCAGCAGCCCTGGGTGGGTCGAAGAAAAACTGTTTGCCCTGTTTTTT
CDR3aa: CASSPGWVEEKLFALFF
len: 17
j_gene: TRBJ1-4
abundance: NA
v_gene: TRBV11-2
d_gene: NA

CDR3nt: TGTGCCAGCAGCGGTCCCCCGGGGTCCTATGGCTACACCTTC
CDR3aa: CASSGPPGSYGYTF
len: 14
j_gene: TRBJ1-2
abundance: many
v_gene: TRBV9
d_gene: NA

CDR3nt: TGTGCCAGCAGCCGAGCCTTTTATGGCTACACCTTC
CDR3aa: CASSRAFYGYTF
len: 12
j_gene: TRBJ1-2
abundance: many
v_gene: TRBV12-3/TRBV12-4
d_gene: NA

CDR3nt: TGTGCTAGTGGTTTGGTACTCAGGGGGCAAGCTTTCTTT
CDR3aa: CASGLVLRGQAFF
len: 13
j_gene: TRBJ1-1
abundance: once
v_gene: TRBV12-5
d_gene: TRBD1

CDR3nt: TGTGCCAGCAGCGAGGGAGAGTTGGGGATTTGGACTGGAAACACCATATATTTT
CDR3aa: CASSEGELGIWTGNTIYF
len: 18
j_gene: TRBJ1-3
abundance: NA
v_gene: TRBV9
d_gene: NA

CDR3nt: TGTGCCAGCAGCCAATACAGGGGACGAGGGGAGACCCAGTACTTC
CDR3aa: CASSQYRGRGETQYF
len: 15
j_gene: TRBJ2-5
abundance: NA
v_gene: TRBV3-1
d_gene: TRBD1

CDR3nt: TGTGCCAGCAGCTTGCTGGGCCCCCAGGGGGCGAATTCACCCCTCCACTTT
CDR3aa: CASSLLGPQGANSPLHF
len: 17
j_gene: TRBJ1-6
abundance: NA
v_gene: TRBV7-2
d_gene: TRBD1

CDR3nt: TGTGCCAGCAGCCCGACGGGATATAACACCATATATTTT
CDR3aa: CASSPTGYNTIYF
len: 13
j_gene: TRBJ1-3
abundance: NA
v_gene: TRBV7-8
d_gene: NA

CDR3nt: TGCAGTGCTAGACATATGACGAATGACGAGCAGTACTTC
CDR3aa: CSARHMTNDEQYF
len: 13
j_gene: TRBJ2-7
abundance: NA
v_gene: TRBV20-1
d_gene: NA

CDR3nt: TGTGCCATCAGTGAGTCTGGGGGCGGATCACCCCTCCACTTT
CDR3aa: CAISESGGGSPLHF
len: 14
j_gene: TRBJ1-6
abundance: many
v_gene: TRBV10-3
d_gene: NA

CDR3nt: TGTGCCTGGAGTATGGGTTATGGCTACACCTTC
CDR3aa: CAWSMGYGYTF
len: 11
j_gene: TRBJ1-2
abundance: many
v_gene: TRBV30
d_gene: NA

CDR3nt: TGCGCCAGCGGAGAGGAACGAACCTCACCCCTCCACTTT
CDR3aa: CASGEERTSPLHF
len: 13
j_gene: TRBJ1-6
abundance: NA
v_gene: TRBV10-2
d_gene: NA

CDR3nt: TGTGCCAGCAGCTTGGGGGAGACGGAGTACTACGGGCCATACTTC
CDR3aa: CASSLGETEYYGPYF
len: 15
j_gene: TRBJ2-7
abundance: NA
v_gene: TRBV7-6
d_gene: NA

CDR3nt: TGTGCCAGTAGTATCAGCATCTACAGATTCCGGGACAGAGATAGCACAGATACGCAGTATTTT
CDR3aa: CASSISIYRFRDRDSTDTQYF
len: 21
j_gene: TRBJ2-3
abundance: many
v_gene: TRBV19
d_gene: TRBD1

CDR3nt: TGTGCCAGCAGGCCACAGGGTTACACTGAAGCTTTCTTT
CDR3aa: CASRPQGYTEAFF
len: 13
j_gene: TRBJ1-1
abundance: few
v_gene: TRBV6-5
d_gene: NA

CDR3nt: TGTGCCAGTAGCCGGGTGGGTGGTATCACAGGTGAGCAGTTTTTT
CDR3aa: CASSRVGGITGEQFF
len: 15
j_gene: TRBJ2-2
abundance: NA
v_gene: TRBV19
d_gene: NA

CDR3nt: TGTGCCAGCAGCCGACTTCGGACCGATAGCTATTACTTC
CDR3aa: CASSRLRTDSYYF
len: 13
j_gene: TRBJ2-7
abundance: NA
v_gene: TRBV7-9
d_gene: NA

CDR3nt: TGTGCCAGCAGGGCCGTGACAGGGTATTGGGCCCAGGTCCTGACTTTC
CDR3aa: CASRAVTGYWAQVLTF
len: 16
j_gene: TRBJ2-6
abundance: NA
v_gene: TRBV7-9
d_gene: TRBD1